The rows below give T cell receptor beta chains drawn from one sample of a study of blood T cell repertoires in COVID-19. Some clones are missing from TCRdb's copy, which holds only in-frame ones; the method was immunoSEQ multiplex PCR. The table lists about 26,000 clones, roughly 85% of them singletons. The specimen was peripheral blood. These receptors were taken from a human donor in a cohort sampled during active COVID-19. The CDR3 runs from the conserved cysteine through the conserved F or W. D genes are given only for firm matches. For some rows the clone size is stated as once, few or many, or as a class when expanded; others skip it.

clone_size,d_call,j_call,v_call,cdr3_aa,cdr3_nt
-,TRBD1,TRBJ2-5,TRBV11-2,CASSEGQQETQYF,TGTGCCAGCAGCGAGGGACAGCAAGAGACCCAGTACTTC
-,TRBD1,TRBJ2-1,TRBV9,CASSVVTGDLGDEQFF,TGTGCCAGCAGCGTAGTGACAGGGGATTTGGGAGATGAGCAGTTCTTC
-,TRBD1,TRBJ2-5,TRBV28,CASRPGQAPQETRYF,TGTGCCAGCAGGCCGGGACAGGCTCCCCAAGAGACCCGGTACTTC
-,-,TRBJ2-6,TRBV15,CATSRDRVTGANVLTF,TGTGCCACCAGCAGAGATCGGGTTACTGGGGCCAACGTCCTGACTTTC
-,TRBD1,TRBJ1-2,TRBV19,CASNNDREEGGYTF,TGTGCCAGTAACAACGACAGGGAAGAGGGTGGCTACACCTTC
-,TRBD2,TRBJ2-7,TRBV11-3,CASSLRTSDTYEQYF,TGTGCCAGCAGCCTTAGGACTAGCGACACCTACGAGCAGTACTTC
-,TRBD1,TRBJ1-6,TRBV5-5,CASSLVGGAANNSPLHF,TGTGCCAGCAGCTTGGTAGGGGGCGCGGCGAATAATTCACCCCTCCACTTT
-,-,TRBJ2-7,TRBV30,CAWSVSAGIYEQYF,TGTGCCTGGAGTGTATCCGCCGGGATCTACGAGCAGTACTTC
-,TRBD2,TRBJ2-7,TRBV7-2,CASSPRSRGVYEQYF,TGTGCCAGCAGCCCCCGCAGTCGGGGGGTCTACGAGCAGTACTTC
-,-,TRBJ2-7,TRBV7-9,CASSPRGPSYEQYF,TGTGCCAGCAGCCCGCGAGGCCCCTCCTACGAGCAGTACTTC
-,TRBD1,TRBJ1-2,TRBV12-5,CASGVDRASGYTF,TGTGCTAGTGGTGTGGACAGGGCCTCAGGCTACACCTTC
few,TRBD2,TRBJ2-3,TRBV10-1,CASSERSGSETDTQYF,TGCGCCAGCAGTGAACGTAGCGGGAGTGAAACAGATACGCAGTATTTT
-,TRBD2,TRBJ2-1,TRBV19,CASSRAPAGGNNEQFF,TGTGCCAGTAGTCGGGCTCCAGCGGGAGGGAACAATGAGCAGTTCTTC
-,TRBD1,TRBJ1-2,TRBV5-6,CASSIGTGANYGYTF,TGTGCCAGCAGCATCGGGACAGGCGCTAACTATGGCTACACCTTC
-,TRBD2,TRBJ2-3,TRBV5-6,CASSLIREGTDTQYF,TGTGCCAGCAGCTTGATTCGGGAGGGCACAGATACGCAGTATTTT
-,-,TRBJ2-5,TRBV2,CASSVRGPQETQYF,TGTGCCAGCAGTGTGCGAGGCCCCCAAGAGACCCAGTACTTC
-,TRBD1,TRBJ2-7,TRBV5-6,CASGGQGLPPYYEQYF,TGTGCCAGCGGGGGACAGGGACTCCCGCCTTACTACGAGCAGTACTTC
-,TRBD1,TRBJ1-3,TRBV19,CASSPGTGGSGNTIYF,TGTGCCAGTAGTCCCGGGACAGGGGGCTCTGGAAACACCATATATTTT
-,-,TRBJ1-2,TRBV6-5,CASSPTVNYGYTF,TGTGCCAGCAGCCCGACAGTGAACTATGGCTACACCTTC
-,-,TRBJ2-1,TRBV19,CASSQAPSSYNEQFF,TGTGCCAGTAGTCAAGCCCCGAGCTCCTACAATGAGCAGTTCTTC
-,TRBD1,TRBJ2-4,TRBV11-2,CASSIITGVPYF,TGTGCCAGCAGCATAATAACAGGGGTTCCGTACTTC
-,TRBD1,TRBJ1-1,TRBV7-2,CASSTGVSEAFF,TGTGCCAGCAGCACAGGGGTCAGTGAAGCTTTCTTT
-,-,TRBJ2-5,TRBV15,CATSRKGGVQETQYF,TGTGCCACCAGCAGAAAGGGGGGGGTTCAAGAGACCCAGTACTTC
few,TRBD2,TRBJ2-3,TRBV18,CASSPGGADTQYF,TGTGCCAGCTCACCCGGGGGGGCAGATACGCAGTATTTT
large,-,TRBJ1-1,TRBV7-3,CASSFNSLNTEAFF,TGTGCCAGCAGCTTCAATAGTTTGAACACTGAAGCTTTCTTT
-,-,TRBJ1-1,TRBV30,CAWSVRPEAFF,TGTGCCTGGAGTGTGCGGCCCGAAGCTTTCTTT
-,TRBD2,TRBJ2-7,TRBV19,CASLILAACYEQYF,TGTGCCAGTCTGATACTAGCGGCTTGCTACGAGCAGTACTTC
-,-,TRBJ1-5,TRBV30,CAWNLGEGNQPQHF,TGTGCCTGGAATCTGGGGGAGGGCAATCAGCCCCAGCATTTT
few,-,TRBJ1-1,TRBV6-5,CASSFRGTEAFF,TGTGCCAGCAGTTTCCGGGGCACTGAAGCTTTCTTT
-,TRBD1,TRBJ2-1,TRBV27,CASSLLTGYRTGERNEQFF,TGTGCCAGCAGTTTATTAACGGGGTACAGGACAGGTGAGAGGAATGAGCAGTTCTTC
-,-,TRBJ2-5,TRBV20-1,CSAGTSETQYF,TGCAGTGCGGGGACTTCGGAGACCCAGTACTTC
once,-,TRBJ2-7,TRBV6-5,CASTHTQGFLGEQYF,TGTGCCAGCACTCATACGCAGGGGTTTTTAGGCGAGCAGTACTTC
-,TRBD1,TRBJ1-5,TRBV28,CASSPRTGVQPQHF,TGTGCCAGCAGCCCAAGGACAGGGGTTCAGCCCCAGCATTTT
-,TRBD2,TRBJ2-1,TRBV10-1,CASSRLAGYNEQFF,TGCGCCAGCAGCCGACTAGCGGGATATAATGAGCAGTTCTTC
-,TRBD1,TRBJ1-1,TRBV27,CASSRPGQGAEAFF,TGTGCCAGCAGCCGACCGGGACAGGGGGCCGAAGCTTTCTTT
-,TRBD2,TRBJ2-1,TRBV6-6,CASSDRLAGGNEQFF,TGTGCCAGCAGTGACAGACTAGCGGGGGGAAATGAGCAGTTCTTC
-,TRBD1,TRBJ1-5,TRBV6-1,CASSEYPTGQNQPQHF,TGTGCCAGCAGTGAATACCCGACAGGGCAGAATCAGCCCCAGCATTTT
-,TRBD2,TRBJ2-2,TRBV5-4,CASSLGSSGMNTGELFF,TGTGCCAGCAGCTTGGGTTCTAGCGGAATGAACACCGGGGAGCTGTTTTTT
-,TRBD1,TRBJ2-7,TRBV6-5,CASSSQGAVMGEQYF,TGTGCCAGCAGTTCACAGGGGGCGGTGATGGGCGAGCAGTACTTC
-,-,TRBJ1-5,TRBV19,CASSREGQAGDQPQHF,TGTGCCAGTAGCCGTGAGGGGCAGGCGGGGGATCAGCCCCAGCATTTT
few,-,TRBJ1-1,TRBV30,CAWRAGDTEAFF,TGTGCCTGGAGGGCGGGGGACACTGAAGCTTTCTTT
-,TRBD2,TRBJ2-3,TRBV29-1,CSVESAGEFADTQYF,TGCAGCGTTGAATCGGCGGGAGAGTTCGCAGATACGCAGTATTTT
-,-,TRBJ1-3,TRBV11-2,CASSFSTGPSLSGNTIYF,TGTGCCAGCAGCTTTTCGACAGGACCTAGCCTCTCTGGAAACACCATATATTTT
-,TRBD2,TRBJ2-7,TRBV5-1,CASQEGGRNEQYF,TGCGCCAGTCAGGAGGGCGGGAGGAACGAGCAGTACTTC
-,TRBD1,TRBJ1-4,TRBV19,CASTDRVTGEKLFF,TGTGCCAGTACCGACAGGGTGACCGGGGAAAAACTGTTTTTT
-,TRBD1,TRBJ1-4,TRBV7-9,CASSSKGAANEKLFF,TGTGCCAGCAGCTCAAAGGGGGCAGCTAATGAAAAACTGTTTTTT
-,-,TRBJ2-7,TRBV6-6,CASSYSTQGREQYF,TGTGCCAGCAGTTACTCGACACAGGGTCGCGAGCAGTACTTC
-,TRBD1,TRBJ1-5,TRBV19,CASSNTPGQGAFSNQPQHF,TGTGCCAGTAGTAATACTCCGGGACAGGGGGCTTTTAGCAATCAGCCCCAGCATTTT
once,-,TRBJ2-7,TRBV14,CASSQGLVREQYF,TGTGCCAGCAGCCAAGGACTAGTCCGCGAGCAGTACTTC
-,TRBD1,TRBJ1-6,TRBV4-3,CASSQEAAGQGYSPLHF,TGCGCCAGCAGCCAAGAAGCGGCCGGACAGGGGTATTCACCCCTCCACTTT
-,TRBD1,TRBJ1-2,TRBV7-9,CASSQRTGGAESYGYTF,TGTGCCAGCAGCCAGCGGACAGGGGGCGCAGAATCCTATGGCTACACCTTC
-,-,TRBJ2-3,TRBV7-2,CASSLGAAGFDTQYF,TGTGCCAGCAGCTTGGGCGCCGCGGGGTTCGATACGCAGTATTTT
-,TRBD1,TRBJ2-7,TRBV6-2/TRBV6-3,CASSYQSRTGRPDEQYF,TGTGCCAGCAGTTACCAATCCAGGACAGGCCGTCCCGACGAGCAGTACTTC
-,-,TRBJ2-7,TRBV19,CASSIVRVDQHEQYF,TGTGCCAGTAGTATAGTCAGGGTGGATCAGCACGAGCAGTACTTC
few,-,TRBJ1-5,TRBV7-9,CASSLVRDSEYSNQPQHF,TGTGCCAGCAGCTTAGTCAGGGATTCTGAGTATTCCAATCAGCCCCAGCATTTT
-,TRBD2,TRBJ2-1,TRBV5-1,CASSHGPAGGNLNRVEQFF,TGCGCCAGCAGCCACGGACCTGCGGGGGGGAATTTAAATCGGGTTGAGCAGTTCTTC
-,-,TRBJ1-3,TRBV11-1,CASSSQGAGNTIYF,TGTGCCAGCAGCTCCCAAGGGGCCGGGAACACCATATATTTT
-,TRBD2,TRBJ2-2,TRBV4-3,CASSQDSTSGGMNTGELFF,TGCGCCAGCAGCCAAGACTCGACTAGCGGGGGGATGAACACCGGGGAGCTGTTTTTT
-,-,TRBJ2-7,TRBV6-5,CASSYSWQGYEQYF,TGTGCCAGCAGTTACTCTTGGCAGGGGTACGAGCAGTACTTC
few,-,TRBJ1-1,TRBV19,CASSIGGITEAFF,TGTGCCAGTAGTATTGGGGGGATCACTGAAGCTTTCTTT